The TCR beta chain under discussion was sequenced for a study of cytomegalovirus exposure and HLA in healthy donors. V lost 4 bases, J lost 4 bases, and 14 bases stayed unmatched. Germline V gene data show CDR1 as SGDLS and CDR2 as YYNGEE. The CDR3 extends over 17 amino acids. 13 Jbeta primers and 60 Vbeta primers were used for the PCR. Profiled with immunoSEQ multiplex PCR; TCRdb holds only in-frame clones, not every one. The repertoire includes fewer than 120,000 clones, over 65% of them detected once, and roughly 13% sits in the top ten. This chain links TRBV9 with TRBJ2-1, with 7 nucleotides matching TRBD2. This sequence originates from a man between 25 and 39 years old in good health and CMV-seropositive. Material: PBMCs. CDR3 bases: TGTGCCAGCAGCCCACGCCCTCCTAGCGGCTCATACAATGAGCAGTTCTTC. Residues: CASSPRPPSGSYNEQFF.